These 20 T cell receptor beta chains were all obtained from the same sample, sequenced in a study of breast tumors, draining lymph nodes, adjacent tissues. TCRdb re-called the multiplex PCR reads with MiXCR, one entry per CDR3 protein. The sample lists 14,000 to 15,000 distinct CDR3 sequences, 47% occurring once. The sequencing input was tumor-adjacent breast tissue. Source of these receptors: a female donor with breast cancer. Some clones in this sample may be carry-over from other donors' samples.

This clonotype was observed at least ten times. The J gene is TRBJ2-5, the V gene TRBV12-3 or TRBV12-4, with D possibly matching TRBD2 (5 bases). The V gene lost 4 bases and the J gene lost 4 bases, with 16 bases spanning the gap. The CDR3 is 15 amino acids. This CDR3 is CASSSSPGVGETQYF. DNA for the CDR3: TGTGCCAGCAGTTCGTCCCCCGGGGTAGGAGAGACCCAGTACTTC.

The chain couples TRBV6-5 to TRBJ2-1; D gene unclear. The CDR3 is 12 residues long. From germline, CDR1 is MNHEY and CDR2 SVGAGI. V was clipped by 10 bases and J by 3 bases, with 10 bases between them. CDR3 region: CATRRGYNEQFF. CDR3 in DNA: TGTGCCACCCGTAGAGGCTACAATGAGCAGTTCTTC.

This clonotype was recorded only once. The CDR3 bases are TGTGCCAGCAGCCCCGCCCCCGGCTATGGCTACACCTTC. Translation gives CASSPAPGYGYTF. The V gene is TRBV7-2, the J gene TRBJ1-2, with no clear D. CDR1 is SGHTA and CDR2 is FQGNSA in the germline V gene. This CDR3 spans 13 amino acids. The ends were cut back, 5 bases at V and 4 bases at J, with 11 bases in the middle. Variable domain in full (rest from reference TRBV7-2 and TRBJ1-2): GAGVSQSPSNKVTEKGKDVELRCDPISGHTALYWYRQSLGQGLEFLIYFQGNSAPDKSGLPSDRFSAERTGGSVSTLTIQRTQQEDSAVYLCASSPAPGYGYTFGSGTRLTVV.

This clonotype was seen repeatedly, ten times or more. The chain combines TRBV20-1 with TRBJ1-1, with D perhaps TRBD1 (5 bases). V shed 3 bases and J shed 11 bases, with 13 bases lying between them. The CDR3 consists of 11 residues. The germline gives CDR1 DFQATT, CDR2 SNEGSKA (reference sequence). CDR3 bases: TGCAGTGCTAGTGCGGGACTCGGGGCTTTCTTT. Translating it yields CSASAGLGAFF.

Many counts were recorded for this clonotype. The gene calls are TRBV28 and TRBJ2-1; the D is unclear. The germline V and J ends were trimmed by 6 bases and 0 bases, with 9 bases remaining between them. CDR3 length equals 14 residues. Germline CDR1 and CDR2: MDHEN and SYDVKM. This chain's CDR3 is CASRAGNSYNEQFF. DNA for the CDR3: TGTGCCAGCAGGGCCGGCAACTCCTACAATGAGCAGTTCTTC.

About this clonotype: The junction and the germline gene differ at one end; a read error may be behind it. V usage is TRBV7-9 and J usage is TRBJ2-5; D is perhaps TRBD2 (6 bases). The CDR3 length is 16 residues. CDR1 and CDR2 from the germline V gene are SEHNR and FQNEAQ (reference sequence). The CDR3, as DNA: TGTGCCAGCAGCTCTCTGGGACTCTCGTACCAAGAGGCCCAGTACTTC. This sequence encodes CASSSLGLSYQEAQYF.

The V call is TRBV5-1, the J call TRBJ2-3; 11 nucleotides agree with TRBD2. The CDR3 runs to 17 residues. The junction had 9 bases not matched to a gene; V was cut back by 3 bases and J by 3 bases. The germline gives CDR1 SGHRS, CDR2 YFSETQ. CDR3 bases: TGCGCCAGCAGCTCAGGGACTAGCGGAGGTTTGACAGATACGCAGTATTTT. Translating it yields CASSSGTSGGLTDTQYF.

This clonotype occurred many times. A much larger clone lies a single base off, so this may be a read error. J is TRBJ1-2 and V is TRBV20-1, with D possibly TRBD1 on 6 matching bases. Germline values: CDR1 DFQATT, CDR2 SNEGSKA (reference sequence). CDR3 length equals 12 residues. The CDR3, as DNA: TGCAGGAAAGGGGGGGAGTACTATGGCTCCACCTTC. Translated: CRKGGEYYGSTF.

This clonotype was counted ten times or more. The chain couples TRBV6-1 to TRBJ1-1; the D gene is possibly TRBD1 (5 bases). CDR3 length equals 14 residues. Trimming left V 4 bases short and J 0 bases short, with 9 bases between. The germline gives CDR1 MNHNS, CDR2 SASEGT. CDR3 in amino acids: CASSVGLLNTEAFF. The CDR3 nucleotides are TGTGCCAGCAGTGTGGGACTCCTGAACACTGAAGCTTTCTTT.

Here the CDR3 reads CSASPAGSGTYGYTF. The CDR3 DNA reads TGCAGTGCTAGCCCTGCAGGTTCGGGTACCTATGGCTACACCTTC. The chain uses TRBV20-1 and TRBJ1-2, with D unclear. The germline CDR1 and CDR2 sequences are DFQATT and SNEGSKA (reference sequence). Between the trimmed V and J ends, which lost 3 bases and 4 bases, there was a span of 18 bases. The CDR3 consists of 15 residues.

There are many counts of this clonotype. The CDR3 nucleotides are TGTGCCAGCAGCACGACGCCGCTAGCGGAGCAGTTCTTC. Amino acid sequence: CASSTTPLAEQFF. The chain has TRBV7-3 and TRBJ2-1; a possible D gene is TRBD2 (6 bases). CDR1 SGHTA and CDR2 FQGTGA come from the germline V gene. This CDR3 contains 13 residues. V gave up 5 bases and J gave up 10 bases, with 15 bases separating them.

This clonotype was recorded a few times. The chain employs TRBV10-2 and TRBJ2-3, with a possible D match to TRBD2 (6 bases). V shed 3 bases and J shed 3 bases, with 10 bases lying between them. CDR1 WSHSY and CDR2 SAAADI come from the germline V gene. The CDR3 sequence is 14 residues long. The CDR3 reads CASSDGGGTDTQYF. The CDR3 DNA sequence: TGCGCCAGCAGTGACGGTGGGGGGACAGATACGCAGTATTTT.

This clonotype is categorized as medium-sized. This chain connects TRBV7-3 to TRBJ1-3; D unresolved. Germline V gene data show CDR1 as SGHTA and CDR2 as FQGTGA. V was trimmed by 2 bases and J by 4 bases, leaving 6 bases between them. The CDR3 consists of 13 residues. The CDR3, as DNA: TGTGCCAGCAGCTTAGACATGGGAAACACCATATATTTT. Translation gives CASSLDMGNTIYF.

This clonotype is hyperexpanded (1% or more). The chain links TRBV15 to TRBJ2-1; TRBD2 matches 14 bases. This CDR3 comprises 19 residues. The germline CDR1 and CDR2 sequences are LNHNV and YYDKDF (reference sequence). The V gene end was trimmed by 2 bases and the J gene end by 9 bases; junction bases not matched to a gene: 15. The CDR3 bases are TGTGCCACCAGCAGAATGGGGACTAGCGGGAGTGGAACGTCACGTGAGCAGTTCTTC. Amino acid sequence: CATSRMGTSGSGTSREQFF.

There are many counts of this clonotype. The CDR3: CATPSGTGGSYGYTF. As DNA, the CDR3 is TGTGCCACTCCCTCCGGGACAGGGGGCTCTTATGGCTACACCTTC. The genes are TRBV6-1 and TRBJ1-2; the match to TRBD1 covers 12 bases. The V and J ends lost 10 bases and 5 bases, in that order; junction bases with no gene match: 11. Germline V gene data show CDR1 as MNHNS and CDR2 as SASEGT. This CDR3 contains 15 residues.

This sequence joins TRBV24-1 and TRBJ1-2, with D perhaps matching TRBD1 (5 bases). V was trimmed by 7 bases and J by 4 bases, leaving 15 bases between them. Germline CDR1 reads KGHDR; CDR2 reads SFDVKD. The CDR3 has 14 residues. CDR3 nucleotides: TGTGCCACCAGCCCCCGCGACAGCACCTATGGCTACACCTTC. This sequence encodes CATSPRDSTYGYTF.

The chain is built from TRBV12-5 and TRBJ2-3, with D possibly being TRBD1 (6 bases). Germline CDR1 reads LGHNT; CDR2 reads FRNRAP. This CDR3 is 14 amino acids long. The V and J ends lost 6 bases and 3 bases respectively, with 13 bases between them. The CDR3 loop is CASGRDTGTDTQYF. The CDR3 bases are TGTGCTAGTGGCCGGGACACGGGAACAGATACGCAGTATTTT.

In its sample, this clonotype was seen many times. A much larger clone lies one base from this, so it may be a read error. The chain has TRBV14 and TRBJ1-4; the D is unclear. The length of the CDR3 is 12 residues. The germline V gene has CDR1 SGHDN and CDR2 FVKESK. V lost 4 bases and J lost 4, with 4 bases in between. The CDR3 protein is CASSRFNEKLFF. In DNA form, the CDR3 reads TGTGCCAGCAGCCGGTTTAATGAAAAACTGTTTTTT.

Notes on this clonotype: In this CDR3 the conserved last residue, phenylalanine or tryptophan, is missing, so a read error is likely. This sequence joins TRBV5-5 and TRBJ1-1; no clear D. CDR3 length equals 13 residues. V was shortened by 0 bases and J by 1 base, with 4 bases between the two germline ends. Germline V gene data show CDR1 as SGHKS and CDR2 as YYEKEE (reference sequence). CDR3 nucleotide sequence: TGTGCCAGCAGCTTGGGGGGGAACACTGAAGCTTTCTTA. Protein sequence: CASSLGGNTEAFL.

The V and J genes are TRBV6-2 or TRBV6-3 and TRBJ2-7; either TRBD1 or TRBD2 may fit D (5 bases each). This CDR3 has 15 amino acids. Germline V gives CDR1 MNHEY, CDR2 SVGEGT. Trimming took 2 bases from V and 6 from J, leaving 17 bases between them. The CDR3 DNA sequence: TGTGCCAGCAGTTACCCCGGGACCTTGGGCTCCGAGCAGTACTTC. The encoded protein is CASSYPGTLGSEQYF.